This T cell receptor (beta chain) was retrieved from a study of radiotherapy plus CTLA-4 blockade in lung cancer. Whole-study context: Objective response was observed in 18% of patients, and disease control in roughly 30%.

Trimming cost V 3 bases and J 3 bases; bases outside gene matches: 3. In germline, CDR1 is MGHRA, CDR2 YSYEKL. The CDR3 covers 16 residues. Here immunoSEQ multiplex PCR was the method, and the copy in TCRdb shows in-frame clones only, minus some. The sample records 75,000 to 100,000 clones, approximately 78% being singletons. The chain joins TRBV4-1 to TRBJ1-3; 12 nucleotides line up with TRBD1. Source: peripheral blood, taken from a patient treated with radiotherapy plus ipilimumab. The TCR sequence derives from a human donor with non-small cell lung cancer who had a partial response to radiotherapy plus ipilimumab. The CDR3 DNA reads as TGCGCCAGCAGCCAGGGACAGGGGGCGAGTGGAAACACCATATATTTT. Translated, it gives CASSQGQGASGNTIYF.